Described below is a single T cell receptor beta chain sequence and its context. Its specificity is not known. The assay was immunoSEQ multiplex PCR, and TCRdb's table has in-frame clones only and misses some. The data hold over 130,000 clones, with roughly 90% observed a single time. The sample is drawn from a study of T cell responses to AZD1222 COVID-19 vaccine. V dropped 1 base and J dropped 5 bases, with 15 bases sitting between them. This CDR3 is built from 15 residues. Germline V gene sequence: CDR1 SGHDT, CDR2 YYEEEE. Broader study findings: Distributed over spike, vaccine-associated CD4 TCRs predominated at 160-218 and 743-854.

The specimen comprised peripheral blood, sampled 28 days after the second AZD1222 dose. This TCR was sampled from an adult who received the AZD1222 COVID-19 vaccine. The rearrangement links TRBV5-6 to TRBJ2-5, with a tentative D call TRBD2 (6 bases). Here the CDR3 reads CASSLRLGGAETQYF. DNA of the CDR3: TGTGCCAGCAGCTTGAGGTTGGGAGGTGCGGAGACCCAGTACTTC.